This T cell receptor beta chain was sequenced in a study of response to subunit inactivated influenza vaccine. One entry per CDR3 protein, called by TCRdb with MiXCR from the RT-PCR reads. The data show some 200,000 distinct CDR3 sequences, with over 9.5% seen just once and 25% to 30% held by the top ten. With V trimmed by 0 bases and J by 2 bases, 7 bases remained unmatched. CDR1 and CDR2 from the germline V gene are DFQATT and SNEGSKA (reference sequence). The CDR3 has 17 amino acids. This clonotype was seen more than once but under ten times. The sample was also reused in another study, on T cells expressing NK-cell markers. In that study: 5'RACE template switching with UMIs produced the TCR beta cDNA.

This chain connects TRBV20-1 to TRBJ2-1; 10 bases fit TRBD2. The sample in question was CD8+ T cells sorted from PBMCs, obtained roughly 12 days after vaccination. This TCR was recovered from a man aged 50-60 years who received an inactivated influenza vaccine. CDR3 in amino acids: CSARDLAGVSTYNEQFF. The CDR3 DNA is TGCAGTGCTAGAGACCTAGCGGGGGTGAGCACCTACAATGAGCAGTTCTTC.